A selection of T cell receptor beta chains follows, all from one sample in a study of blood T cell repertoires in COVID-19. Here immunoSEQ multiplex PCR was the method, and the copy in TCRdb shows in-frame clones only, minus some. In the table there are roughly 200,000 clones, about 85% of which are singletons. The sequencing sample was made of PBMCs or T cells enriched from blood (not recorded which). The receptor source for this set is a man aged 35 to 55 who had recovered from COVID-19. Each CDR3 is given with its conserved first and last residue. Each record gives: V gene, J gene, D gene, clone size, CDR3 protein, CDR3 DNA. The D gene is left open where the match is weak. Only some rows state a clone size, as once, few, many or a class for expanded clones.

TRBV4-1,TRBJ1-5,.,.,CASSQGPAGANQPQHF,TGCGCCAGCAGCCAAGGACCAGCAGGGGCAAATCAGCCCCAGCATTTT
TRBV6-5,TRBJ1-6,TRBD1,.,CASSYDRASYNSPLHF,TGTGCCAGCAGTTACGACAGGGCCTCCTATAATTCACCCCTCCACTTT
TRBV11-2,TRBJ1-1,.,.,CASSLATFTEAFF,TGTGCCAGCAGCTTGGCCACATTCACTGAAGCTTTCTTT
TRBV11-2,TRBJ1-5,.,.,CASSLGGYSNQPQHF,TGTGCCAGCAGCCTCGGGGGATATAGCAATCAGCCCCAGCATTTT
TRBV7-9,TRBJ2-2,TRBD2,many,CASSSTGGREVPGELFF,TGTGCCAGCAGCTCCACCGGGGGTCGGGAGGTCCCCGGGGAGCTGTTTTTT
TRBV6-5,TRBJ1-5,.,.,CASGDIWSNQPQHF,TGTGCCAGTGGGGACATATGGAGCAATCAGCCCCAGCATTTT
TRBV19,TRBJ2-7,TRBD1,.,CATHLTGGSYEQYF,TGTGCCACCCATCTGACAGGGGGCTCCTACGAGCAGTACTTC
TRBV6-5,TRBJ1-1,.,.,CASSYWGDPNTEAFF,TGTGCCAGCAGTTACTGGGGAGACCCGAACACTGAAGCTTTCTTT
TRBV2,TRBJ1-1,.,.,CASSLTVNTEAFF,TGTGCCAGCAGCCTGACAGTGAACACTGAAGCTTTCTTT
TRBV30,TRBJ2-7,TRBD1,.,CAWGQGFYEQYF,TGTGCCTGGGGACAGGGGTTCTACGAGCAGTACTTC
TRBV18,TRBJ2-5,.,.,CASSQQQGTQETQYF,TGTGCCAGCTCACAACAACAGGGCACCCAAGAGACCCAGTACTTC
TRBV30,TRBJ1-4,.,.,CAWSGMGAEKLFF,TGTGCCTGGAGTGGGATGGGAGCTGAAAAACTGTTTTTT
TRBV10-1,TRBJ1-1,.,.,CASSDRGTEAFF,TGCGCCAGCAGTGATCGAGGTACTGAAGCTTTCTTT
TRBV11-2,TRBJ1-6,.,.,CASSGGVLHHF,TGTGCCAGCAGCGGAGGGGTTCTCCACCACTTT
TRBV5-4,TRBJ2-3,TRBD2,.,CASSLAGGPSGTQYF,TGTGCCAGCAGCTTAGCGGGAGGGCCGTCGGGAACGCAGTATTTT
TRBV19,TRBJ2-7,TRBD1,.,CASSPGQGYYEQYF,TGTGCCAGTAGTCCCGGACAGGGATACTACGAGCAGTACTTC
TRBV19,TRBJ2-5,TRBD1,.,CASSTWTGKETQYF,TGTGCCAGTAGTACATGGACAGGTAAAGAGACCCAGTACTTC
TRBV9,TRBJ2-1,TRBD2,once,CASSVGSGRAQGEQFF,TGTGCCAGCAGCGTAGGTAGCGGGAGGGCCCAAGGTGAGCAGTTCTTC
TRBV2,TRBJ1-1,.,.,CATGRGIGTEAFF,TGTGCCACGGGGCGGGGAATAGGCACTGAAGCTTTCTTT
TRBV11-2,TRBJ2-1,.,.,CASSFGFEQFF,TGTGCCAGCAGCTTCGGGTTTGAGCAGTTCTTC
TRBV14,TRBJ2-2,.,.,CASSPTGSGELFF,TGTGCCAGCAGCCCTACAGGGTCCGGGGAGCTGTTTTTT
TRBV24-1,TRBJ1-2,TRBD1,.,CATSALEGAGYTF,TGTGCCACCAGTGCCTTGGAGGGGGCTGGCTACACCTTC
TRBV28,TRBJ1-4,.,.,CASSDGLRGAVEKLFF,TGTGCCAGCAGCGACGGTCTTCGGGGGGCGGTTGAAAAACTGTTTTTT
TRBV9,TRBJ1-2,.,.,CASSAPTVNYGYTF,TGTGCCAGCAGCGCCCCCACAGTTAACTATGGCTACACCTTC
TRBV28,TRBJ1-1,TRBD1,.,CASSKLPGTGKRTEAFF,TGTGCCAGCAGCAAACTACCCGGGACAGGGAAAAGGACTGAAGCTTTCTTT
TRBV7-8,TRBJ1-2,TRBD1,few,CASSGDRDLGGYTF,TGTGCCAGCAGTGGGGACAGGGACTTGGGTGGCTACACCTTC
TRBV29-1,TRBJ1-2,.,.,CSVERGGGGYTF,TGCAGCGTTGAGAGAGGGGGTGGGGGCTACACCTTC
TRBV21-1,TRBJ1-5,.,.,CASSKVLWLEQIEPQHF,TGTGCCAGCAGCAAAGTATTGTGGCTGGAACAGATTGAGCCCCAGCATTTT
TRBV13,TRBJ2-4,TRBD1,.,CASSIRTGYGKNIQYF,TGTGCCAGCAGCATCCGGACAGGGTATGGCAAAAACATTCAGTACTTC
TRBV7-3,TRBJ2-1,TRBD2,.,CASSPRGLAGDNEQFF,TGTGCCAGCAGCCCCCGAGGACTAGCGGGGGACAATGAGCAGTTCTTC
TRBV29-1,TRBJ1-1,.,.,CSVVRQDTEAFF,TGCAGCGTTGTACGGCAGGACACTGAAGCTTTCTTT
TRBV3-1/TRBV3-2,TRBJ1-2,.,.,CASSHVGGYTF,TGTGCCAGCAGCCACGTCGGTGGCTACACCTTC
TRBV27,TRBJ2-7,.,.,CASSQNPPSSYEQYF,TGTGCCAGCAGCCAAAACCCCCCCAGCTCCTACGAGCAGTACTTC
TRBV5-4,TRBJ1-4,.,.,CASSLADSNEKLFF,TGTGCCAGCAGCTTGGCGGACAGCAATGAAAAACTGTTTTTT
TRBV13,TRBJ2-3,.,.,CASSLVPSTDTQYF,TGTGCCAGCAGCTTAGTCCCTAGCACAGATACGCAGTATTTT
TRBV19,TRBJ1-2,.,.,CASRFREKWGYTF,TGTGCCAGTCGTTTCCGGGAGAAGTGGGGCTACACCTTC
TRBV6-5,TRBJ1-1,.,.,CASSPHRTNTEAFF,TGTGCCAGCAGTCCCCACAGGACGAACACTGAAGCTTTCTTT
TRBV5-6,TRBJ2-7,TRBD1,.,CASSFGPGTVSYEQYF,TGTGCCAGCAGTTTTGGCCCCGGGACAGTGTCCTACGAGCAGTACTTC
TRBV24-1,TRBJ2-7,TRBD1,.,CATSDSDRVDNEQYF,TGTGCCACCAGTGATTCGGACAGGGTGGATAACGAGCAGTACTTC
TRBV6-5,TRBJ1-4,TRBD1,.,CASRPGTGWREKLFF,TGTGCCAGCAGACCCGGGACAGGTTGGAGGGAAAAACTGTTTTTT
TRBV11-1,TRBJ2-7,.,.,CASSLGQTAYEQYF,TGTGCCAGCAGCTTAGGACAGACAGCCTACGAGCAGTACTTC
TRBV6-5,TRBJ1-4,.,.,CASGEGRPNEKLFF,TGTGCCAGCGGCGAGGGGAGGCCTAATGAAAAACTGTTTTTT
TRBV24-1,TRBJ2-1,TRBD2,.,CATSGPPSGAYNEQFF,TGTGCCACCAGCGGACCCCCTAGCGGGGCCTACAATGAGCAGTTCTTC
TRBV30,TRBJ1-6,.,.,CAWSAGISPLHF,TGTGCCTGGAGTGCAGGGATTTCACCCCTCCACTTT
TRBV11-3,TRBJ1-1,.,.,CASSLRRGTEAFF,TGTGCCAGCAGCTTACGCAGGGGCACTGAAGCTTTCTTT
TRBV6-5,TRBJ2-7,.,.,CASSSLSYEQYF,TGTGCCAGCAGTTCACTCTCCTACGAGCAGTACTTC
TRBV3-1/TRBV3-2,TRBJ1-1,TRBD1,once,CASSQDFRAGGTEAFF,TGTGCCAGCAGCCAAGATTTCAGAGCAGGGGGCACTGAAGCTTTCTTT
TRBV28,TRBJ2-1,.,.,CASSSLPGSNEQFF,TGTGCCAGCAGTTCCCTCCCAGGGTCCAATGAGCAGTTCTTC
TRBV11-2,TRBJ2-7,TRBD2,.,CASSLGLADYEQYF,TGTGCCAGCAGCTTGGGACTAGCGGACTACGAGCAGTACTTC
TRBV5-1,TRBJ2-3,TRBD1,.,CASSSGTGTDTQYF,TGCGCCAGCAGCTCGGGGACAGGGACAGATACGCAGTATTTT
TRBV24-1,TRBJ2-5,.,.,CATSDLLPGSHETQYF,TGTGCCACCAGTGATTTACTCCCAGGGTCACACGAGACCCAGTACTTC
TRBV7-2,TRBJ1-5,TRBD1,.,CASSRLHSRTGGQPQHF,TGTGCCAGCAGCCGCCTCCACAGCCGGACAGGGGGTCAGCCCCAGCATTTT
TRBV20-1,TRBJ2-7,TRBD1,.,CSASSRDRFSEQYF,TGCAGTGCTAGTAGTCGGGACAGATTTTCCGAGCAGTACTTC
TRBV7-9,TRBJ1-6,.,.,CASSQEGKSPLHF,TGTGCCAGCAGCCAGGAGGGGAAATCACCCCTCCACTTT
TRBV29-1,TRBJ2-3,TRBD2,.,CSVVSGAADTQYF,TGCAGCGTTGTTAGCGGGGCGGCAGATACGCAGTATTTT
TRBV6-5,TRBJ1-5,.,.,CASSSGDQPQHF,TGTGCCAGCAGTTCGGGGGATCAGCCCCAGCATTTT
TRBV19,TRBJ1-6,TRBD1,.,CASRHDRGFFDSPLHF,TGTGCTAGTCGACACGACAGGGGTTTTTTTGATTCACCCCTCCACTTT
TRBV2,TRBJ2-7,TRBD1,.,CASRSPGQGGNEQYF,TGTGCCAGCAGGTCACCGGGACAGGGTGGCAACGAGCAGTACTTC